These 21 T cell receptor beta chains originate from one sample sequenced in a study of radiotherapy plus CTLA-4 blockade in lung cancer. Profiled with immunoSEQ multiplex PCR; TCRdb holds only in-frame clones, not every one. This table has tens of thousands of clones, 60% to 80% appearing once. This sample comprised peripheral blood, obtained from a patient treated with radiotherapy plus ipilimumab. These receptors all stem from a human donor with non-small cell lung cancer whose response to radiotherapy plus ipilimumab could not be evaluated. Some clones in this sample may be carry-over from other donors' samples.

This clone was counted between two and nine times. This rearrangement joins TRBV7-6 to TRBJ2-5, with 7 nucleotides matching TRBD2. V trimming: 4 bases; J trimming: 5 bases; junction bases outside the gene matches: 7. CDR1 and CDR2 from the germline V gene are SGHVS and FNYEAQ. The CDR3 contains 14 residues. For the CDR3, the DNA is TGTGCCAGCAGCTCGTCGACTAGCCTGGAGACCCAGTACTTC. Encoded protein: CASSSSTSLETQYF.

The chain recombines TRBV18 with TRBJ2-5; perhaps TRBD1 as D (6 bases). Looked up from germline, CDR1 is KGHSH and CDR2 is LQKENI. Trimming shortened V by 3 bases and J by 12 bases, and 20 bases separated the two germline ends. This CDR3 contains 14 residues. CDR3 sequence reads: CASSPPGENAREYF. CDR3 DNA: TGTGCCAGCTCACCTCCAGGGGAAAATGCCAGGGAGTACTTC.

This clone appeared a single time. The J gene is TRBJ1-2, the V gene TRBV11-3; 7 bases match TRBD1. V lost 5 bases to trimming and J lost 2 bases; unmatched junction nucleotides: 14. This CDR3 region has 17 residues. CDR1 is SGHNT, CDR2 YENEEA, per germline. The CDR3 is CASSPPRDSYSNYGYTF. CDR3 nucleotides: TGTGCCAGCAGCCCCCCCCGGGACAGCTATTCAAACTATGGCTACACCTTC.

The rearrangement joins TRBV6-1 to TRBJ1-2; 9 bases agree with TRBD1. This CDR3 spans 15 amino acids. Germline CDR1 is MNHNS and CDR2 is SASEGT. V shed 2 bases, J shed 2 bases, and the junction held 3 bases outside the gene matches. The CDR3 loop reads CASSELGQGNYGYTF. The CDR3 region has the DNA TGTGCCAGCAGTGAACTCGGACAGGGGAACTATGGCTACACCTTC.

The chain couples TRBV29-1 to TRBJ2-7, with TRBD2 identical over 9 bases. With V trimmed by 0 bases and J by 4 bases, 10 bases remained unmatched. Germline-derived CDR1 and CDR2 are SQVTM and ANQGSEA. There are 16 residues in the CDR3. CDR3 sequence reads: CSVEDIGASGAYEQYF. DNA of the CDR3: TGCAGCGTTGAAGATATAGGGGCTAGCGGGGCTTACGAGCAGTACTTC.

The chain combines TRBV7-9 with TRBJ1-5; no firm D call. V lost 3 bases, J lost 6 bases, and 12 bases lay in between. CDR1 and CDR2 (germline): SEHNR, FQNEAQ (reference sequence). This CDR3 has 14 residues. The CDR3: CASSFEGSSQPQHF. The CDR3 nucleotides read TGTGCCAGCAGCTTCGAGGGTTCCTCTCAGCCCCAGCATTTT.

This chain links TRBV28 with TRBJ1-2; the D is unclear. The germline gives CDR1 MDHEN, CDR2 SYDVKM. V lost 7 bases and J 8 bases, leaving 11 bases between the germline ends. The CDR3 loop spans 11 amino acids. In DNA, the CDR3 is TGTGCCAGCACCACTACCCGGGGCTACACCTTC. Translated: CASTTTRGYTF.

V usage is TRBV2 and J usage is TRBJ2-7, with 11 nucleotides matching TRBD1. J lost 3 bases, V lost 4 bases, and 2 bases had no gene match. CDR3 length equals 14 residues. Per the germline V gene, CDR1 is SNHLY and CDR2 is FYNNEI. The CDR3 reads CASSAGTGGYEQYF. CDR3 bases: TGTGCCAGCAGTGCCGGGACAGGGGGCTACGAGCAGTACTTC.

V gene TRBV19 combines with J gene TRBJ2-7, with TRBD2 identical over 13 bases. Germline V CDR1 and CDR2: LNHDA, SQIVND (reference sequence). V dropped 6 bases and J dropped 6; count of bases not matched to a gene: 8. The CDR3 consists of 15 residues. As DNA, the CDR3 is TGTGCCAGTAGAGGGACTAGCGGGGCCCACAGCGAGCAGTACTTC. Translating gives CASRGTSGAHSEQYF.

The chain's CDR3 is CAWSRRGFGMDTEAFF. Written as DNA, the CDR3 is TGTGCCTGGAGCCGACGAGGGTTCGGCATGGACACTGAAGCTTTCTTT. V usage is TRBV30 and J usage is TRBJ1-1, with unresolved D. The CDR3 has 16 amino acids. Trimming took off 3 bases at V and 3 bases at J, with 20 bases between the two ends. The germline CDR1 and CDR2 sequences are GTSNPN and SVGIG (reference sequence).

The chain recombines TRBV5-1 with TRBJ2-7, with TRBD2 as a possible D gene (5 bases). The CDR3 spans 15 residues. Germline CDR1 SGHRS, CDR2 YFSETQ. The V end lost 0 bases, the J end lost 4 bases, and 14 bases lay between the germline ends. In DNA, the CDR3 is TGCGCCAGCAGCTTGGTTGGTAGCGTTTCTTACGAGCAGTACTTC. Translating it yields CASSLVGSVSYEQYF. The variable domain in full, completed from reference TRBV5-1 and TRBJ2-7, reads KAGVTQTPRYLIKTRGQQVTLSCSPISGHRSVSWYQQTPGQGLQFLFEYFSETQRNKGNFPGRFSGRQFSNSRSEMNVSTLELGDSALYLCASSLVGSVSYEQYFGPGTRLTVT.

The CDR3 spells CASSLGAKAPPGGYTF. Written as DNA, the CDR3 is TGTGCCAGCAGCTTGGGTGCGAAGGCACCACCCGGGGGCTACACCTTC. The rearrangement uses TRBV7-6 and TRBJ1-2; D is uncertain. CDR1 is SGHVS and CDR2 is FNYEAQ in the germline V gene. This CDR3 has 16 amino acids. V gave up 3 bases and J gave up 8 bases, with 22 bases separating them. Looking up the rest from reference TRBV7-6 and TRBJ1-2 gives the full variable domain: GAGVSQSPRYKVTKRGQDVALRCDPISGHVSLYWYRQALGQGPEFLTYFNYEAQQDKSGLPNDRFSAERPEGSISTLTIQRTEQRDSAMYRCASSLGAKAPPGGYTFGSGTRLTVV.

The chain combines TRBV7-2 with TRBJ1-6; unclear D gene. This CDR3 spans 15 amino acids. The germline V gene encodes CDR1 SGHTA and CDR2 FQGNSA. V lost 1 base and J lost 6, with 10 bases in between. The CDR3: CASSLGPAPNSPLHF. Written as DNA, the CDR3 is TGTGCCAGCAGCTTAGGGCCAGCGCCTAATTCACCCCTCCACTTT.

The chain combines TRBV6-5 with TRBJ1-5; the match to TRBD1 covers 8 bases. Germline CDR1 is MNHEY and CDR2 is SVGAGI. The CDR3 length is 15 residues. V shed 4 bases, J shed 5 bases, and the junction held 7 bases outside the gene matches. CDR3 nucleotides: TGTGCCAGCAGTTCCGGACAGGGACGCTATCAGCCCCAGCATTTT. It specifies CASSSGQGRYQPQHF.

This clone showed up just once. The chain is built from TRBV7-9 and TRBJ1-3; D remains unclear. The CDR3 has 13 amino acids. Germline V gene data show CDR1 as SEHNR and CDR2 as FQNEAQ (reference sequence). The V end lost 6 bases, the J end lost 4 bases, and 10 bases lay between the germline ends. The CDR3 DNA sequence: TGTGCCAGCAGGGGAGGGAACGGAAACACCATATATTTT. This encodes CASRGGNGNTIYF.

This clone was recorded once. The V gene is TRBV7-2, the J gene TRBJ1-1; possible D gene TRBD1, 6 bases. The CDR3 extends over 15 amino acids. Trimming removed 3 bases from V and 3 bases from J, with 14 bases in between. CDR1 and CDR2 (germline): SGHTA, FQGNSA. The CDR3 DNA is TGTGCCAGCAGCTTCGACCGAGGGGGTCACACTGAAGCTTTCTTT. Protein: CASSFDRGGHTEAFF.

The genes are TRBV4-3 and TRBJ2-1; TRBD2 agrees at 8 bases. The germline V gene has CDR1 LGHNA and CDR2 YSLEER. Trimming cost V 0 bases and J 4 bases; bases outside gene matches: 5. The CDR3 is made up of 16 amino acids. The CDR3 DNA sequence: TGCGCCAGCAGCCAAGATCTCCGGGGGGGATACAATGAGCAGTTCTTC. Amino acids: CASSQDLRGGYNEQFF.

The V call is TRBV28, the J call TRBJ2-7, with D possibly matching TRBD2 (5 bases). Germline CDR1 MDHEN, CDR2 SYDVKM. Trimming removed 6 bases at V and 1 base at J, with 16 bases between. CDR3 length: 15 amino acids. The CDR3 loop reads CASRPLSGFSYEQYF. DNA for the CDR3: TGTGCCAGCAGGCCTCTGTCGGGGTTTTCCTACGAGCAGTACTTC.

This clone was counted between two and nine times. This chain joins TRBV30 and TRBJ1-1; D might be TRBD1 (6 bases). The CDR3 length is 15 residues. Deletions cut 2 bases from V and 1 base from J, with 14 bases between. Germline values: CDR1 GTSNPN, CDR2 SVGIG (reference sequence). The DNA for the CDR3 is TGTGCCTGGAGTCTCTTGGGGGCCCAGAACACTGAAGCTTTCTTT. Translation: CAWSLLGAQNTEAFF.

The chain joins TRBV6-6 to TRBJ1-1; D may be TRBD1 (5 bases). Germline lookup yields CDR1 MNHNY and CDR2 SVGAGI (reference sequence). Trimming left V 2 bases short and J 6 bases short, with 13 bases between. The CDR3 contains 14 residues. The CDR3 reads CASSYLGTVSEAFF. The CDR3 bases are TGTGCCAGCAGTTACCTTGGGACTGTGTCTGAAGCTTTCTTT.

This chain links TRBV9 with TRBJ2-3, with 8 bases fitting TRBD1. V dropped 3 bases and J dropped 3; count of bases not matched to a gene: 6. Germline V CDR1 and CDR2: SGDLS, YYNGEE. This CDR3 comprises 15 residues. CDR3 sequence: CASSARQGRTDTQYF. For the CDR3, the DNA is TGTGCCAGCAGCGCTCGACAGGGGAGGACAGATACGCAGTATTTT.